The 20 T cell receptor beta chains listed next were all sequenced from one sample in a study of T cell repertoires in cytomegalovirus infection. TCRdb processed the reads anew with MiXCR; each CDR3 protein has one entry. The sample has 480,000 or so distinct CDR3 sequences, over 9% seen once. Sequenced input: PBMCs. The receptors derive from a human donor in good health (CMV status not recorded). Some clones in this sample may be carry-over from other donors' samples.

This clonotype was recorded at least ten times. The chain joins TRBV7-2 to TRBJ2-5; 11 bases fit TRBD2. The CDR3 has 20 residues. V was pared by 10 bases and J by 5 bases, with 27 bases of the junction left unmatched. The germline V gene encodes CDR1 SGHTA and CDR2 FQGNSA. The CDR3 loop is CAIPGAGPGLAAQGGETQYF. DNA of the CDR3: TGTGCCATACCGGGGGCAGGTCCGGGACTAGCGGCCCAGGGTGGGGAGACCCAGTACTTC.

This clonotype appeared many times. The chain joins TRBV10-1 to TRBJ2-1, with no clear D. Per germline, CDR1 WNHNN and CDR2 SYGVQD (reference sequence). Trimming left V 3 bases short and J 9 bases short, with 18 bases between. The CDR3 extends over 15 amino acids. The CDR3 DNA reads TGCGCCAGCAGTGATTCCAGCACGGTGTGGGGTGAGCAGTTCTTC. Its translation: CASSDSSTVWGEQFF.

This chain connects TRBV5-6 to TRBJ2-3; D unclear. V shed 1 base and J shed 7 bases, with 7 bases lying between them. The CDR3 is 12 amino acids. Per germline, CDR1 SGHDT and CDR2 YYEEEE. The CDR3 loop reads CASSLRAYTQYF. The CDR3, as DNA: TGTGCCAGCAGCTTGAGGGCATATACGCAGTATTTT.

This clonotype was found many times. The rearrangement uses TRBV28 and TRBJ2-7; 9 nucleotides agree with TRBD1. The CDR3 is made up of 14 amino acids. The V gene end was trimmed by 10 bases and the J gene end by 5 bases; junction bases not matched to a gene: 12. Germline CDR1 reads MDHEN; CDR2 reads SYDVKM. The CDR3 here is CATTGDRVRNEQYF. The CDR3 region has the DNA TGTGCCACCACTGGGGACAGGGTAAGGAACGAGCAGTACTTC. Looking up the rest from reference TRBV28 and TRBJ2-7 gives the full variable domain: DVKVTQSSRYLVKRTGEKVFLECVQDMDHENMFWYRQDPGLGLRLIYFSYDVKMKEKGDIPEGYSVSREKKERFSLILESASTNQTSMYLCATTGDRVRNEQYFGPGTRLTVT.

The table lists this clonotype with many counts. The chain employs TRBV4-2 and TRBJ1-1; a possible D gene is TRBD1 (5 bases). Between the trimmed V and J ends, which lost 0 bases and 0 bases, there was a span of 14 bases. CDR1 and CDR2 (germline): LGHNA, YNFKEQ. The CDR3 contains 17 residues. The CDR3 sequence is CASSQEAWGRLNTEAFF. Here the CDR3 DNA reads TGTGCCAGCAGCCAAGAGGCCTGGGGCAGACTGAACACTGAAGCTTTCTTT.

This clonotype was observed many times. This chain links TRBV29-1 with TRBJ2-1, with D tentatively TRBD1 (5 bases). Looked up from germline, CDR1 is SQVTM and CDR2 is ANQGSEA. CDR3 size: 12 residues. Trimming stripped 4 bases from V and 9 bases from J, with 13 bases between. The CDR3, as DNA: TGCAGCGTTGTAGGTAGTAGGGGTGAGCAGTTCTTC. It codes for CSVVGSRGEQFF.

This clonotype appeared many times. The chain carries TRBV7-6 and TRBJ2-7; D gene unclear. Germline CDR1 and CDR2: SGHVS and FNYEAQ. The V gene lost 4 bases and the J gene lost 2 bases, with 6 bases spanning the gap. The CDR3 totals 12 residues. The chain's CDR3 is CASSSDPYEQYF. The CDR3, as DNA: TGTGCCAGCAGCTCGGATCCCTACGAGCAGTACTTC.

This clonotype has ten or more counts. This chain connects TRBV28 to TRBJ2-3; D might be TRBD1 or TRBD2, each matching 5 bases. V lost 5 bases to trimming and J lost 1 base, with 10 bases between them. The CDR3 has 14 amino acids. From germline, CDR1 is MDHEN and CDR2 SYDVKM. The CDR3 loop reads CASSIRDRTDTQYF. As DNA, the CDR3 is TGTGCCAGCAGTATCCGGGACCGCACAGATACGCAGTATTTT.

Only one count was recorded for this clonotype. The chain joins TRBV30 to TRBJ2-7; 9 bases are shared with TRBD2. Germline trimming cut 0 bases from V and 5 bases from J; bases unmatched to any gene: 8. CDR3 length: 15 amino acids. The germline V gene encodes CDR1 GTSNPN and CDR2 SVGIG (reference sequence). The CDR3 bases are TGTGCCTGGAGTGTTGGCGGGAGGGCCGCCCACGAGCAGTACTTC. It is translated as CAWSVGGRAAHEQYF.

Details on this clonotype: The CDR3 does not end in the conserved phenylalanine or tryptophan, so this is likely a read error. The chain employs TRBV6-8 and TRBJ2-1; a weak D match, TRBD2 (6 bases). Germline V gene sequence: CDR1 MNHGY, CDR2 SAAAGT. V dropped 7 bases and J dropped 1 base, with 17 bases sitting between them. The CDR3 has 16 residues. The CDR3 DNA follows: TGTGCCAGCATGAAAACGGGAGTACTTTCCTACAATGAGCAGTTCTGC. Translation gives CASMKTGVLSYNEQFC.

For this clonotype: Being one base from a much bigger clone, this may be a read error. The rearrangement links TRBV9 to TRBJ2-1; maybe TRBD2 (5 bases). The CDR3 runs to 13 residues. Germline lookup yields CDR1 SGDLS and CDR2 YYNGEE. V was shortened by 5 bases and J by 1 base, with 7 bases between the two germline ends. CDR3 nucleotides: TGTGCCAGCAGGAGACTATCCTACAATGAGCAGTTCTTC. It encodes CASRRLSYNEQFF.

This sequence joins TRBV14 and TRBJ1-6; 9 bases line up with TRBD1. The CDR3 runs 20 residues. Looked up from germline, CDR1 is SGHDN and CDR2 is FVKESK. V shed 5 bases, J shed 0 bases, and the junction held 14 bases outside the gene matches. The CDR3 reads CASSALTGGFLSSYNSPLHF. The CDR3, as DNA: TGTGCCAGCAGCGCCTTAACAGGGGGCTTCTTGAGCTCCTATAATTCACCCCTCCACTTT.

This clonotype came up many times. The J gene is TRBJ2-1, the V gene TRBV7-8; 9 nucleotides align to TRBD1. Germline lookup yields CDR1 SGHVS and CDR2 FQNEAQ. V lost 5 bases, J lost 3 bases, and 5 bases stayed unmatched. The CDR3 sequence is 15 residues long. The CDR3 is CASSQDRGYYNEQFF. The CDR3 bases are TGTGCCAGCAGCCAGGACAGGGGATACTACAATGAGCAGTTCTTC.

This clonotype has more than one count but fewer than ten. The rearrangement joins TRBV19 to TRBJ2-2; 9 nucleotides agree with TRBD1. Germline V gene sequence: CDR1 LNHDA, CDR2 SQIVND (reference sequence). CDR3 length equals 16 residues. Trimming at V came to 3 bases and at J to 3 bases, leaving 5 bases not matched to a gene. CDR3 protein: CASSILGQGHTGELFF. The CDR3, as DNA: TGTGCCAGTAGTATTTTGGGACAGGGCCACACCGGGGAGCTGTTTTTT.

This clonotype was observed at least ten times. The chain employs TRBV7-8 and TRBJ2-4; 10 bases align to TRBD2. Germline CDR1 reads SGHVS; CDR2 reads FQNEAQ. The CDR3 extends over 16 amino acids. V shed 0 bases and J 4 bases; nucleotides not matched to a gene: 3. CDR3 coding DNA: TGTGCCAGCAGCTTAGCCCGAGCGGGGGGGAAAAACATTCAGTACTTC. This translates into CASSLARAGGKNIQYF.

The V and J genes are TRBV27 and TRBJ2-5, with 9 bases aligning to TRBD1. CDR3 length: 14 residues. Germline values: CDR1 MNHEY, CDR2 SMNVEV (reference sequence). V dropped 4 bases and J dropped 5; count of bases not matched to a gene: 5. The CDR3 DNA sequence: TGTGCCAGCAGTTACAGGGGGCTGGGGGAGACCCAGTACTTC. This translates into CASSYRGLGETQYF.

This clonotype was detected many times. V is TRBV5-1 and J is TRBJ1-5, with a weak D call TRBD1 (6 bases). The germline V and J ends were trimmed by 4 bases and 1 base, with 12 bases remaining between them. In germline, CDR1 is SGHRS, CDR2 YFSETQ. CDR3 size: 15 residues. CDR3: CASSEGQISNQPQHF. Here the CDR3 DNA reads TGCGCCAGCAGCGAAGGACAGATCAGCAATCAGCCCCAGCATTTT.

The chain joins TRBV20-1 to TRBJ2-1; TRBD2 matches at 13 bases. This CDR3 is built from 17 residues. V shed 5 bases and J 5 bases; nucleotides not matched to a gene: 12. Germline-derived CDR1 and CDR2 are DFQATT and SNEGSKA (reference sequence). CDR3 bases: TGCAGTGCTGGGGGCGCAGGAGGACTAGCGGGAGACAATGAGCAGTTCTTC. It encodes CSAGGAGGLAGDNEQFF.

A few counts support this clonotype. The chain combines TRBV20-1 with TRBJ2-5, with 9 positions matching TRBD1. Germline CDR1 is DFQATT and CDR2 is SNEGSKA (reference sequence). There are 15 residues in the CDR3. J was trimmed by 5 bases and V by 6 bases; bases with no gene match: 13. DNA for the CDR3: TGCAGTGCAACAGAGACACAGGGGGCCAGGGAGACCCAGTACTTC. It encodes CSATETQGARETQYF.

At least ten counts were recorded for this clonotype. CDR3 nucleotide sequence: TGCGCCAGCAGTTACACGGGAGGCACAGATACGCAGTATTTT. Amino acid sequence: CASSYTGGTDTQYF. The chain employs TRBV5-1 and TRBJ2-3; possible D gene TRBD2, 6 bases. The CDR3 consists of 14 residues. Germline-derived CDR1 and CDR2 are SGHRS and YFSETQ. V dropped 5 bases and J dropped 1 base, with 11 bases sitting between them.